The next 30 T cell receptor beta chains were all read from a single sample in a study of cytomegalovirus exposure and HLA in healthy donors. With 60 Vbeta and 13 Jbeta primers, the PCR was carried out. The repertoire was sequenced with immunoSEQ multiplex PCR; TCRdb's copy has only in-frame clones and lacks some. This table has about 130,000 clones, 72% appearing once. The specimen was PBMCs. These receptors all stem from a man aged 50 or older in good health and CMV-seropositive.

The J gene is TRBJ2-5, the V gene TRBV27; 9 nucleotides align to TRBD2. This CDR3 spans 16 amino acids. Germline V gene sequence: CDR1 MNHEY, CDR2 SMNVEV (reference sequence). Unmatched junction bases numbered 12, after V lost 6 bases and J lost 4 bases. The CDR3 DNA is TGTGCCAGCAGAAGCGGGAGGACCCTGGGGGTAGAGACCCAGTACTTC. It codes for CASRSGRTLGVETQYF.

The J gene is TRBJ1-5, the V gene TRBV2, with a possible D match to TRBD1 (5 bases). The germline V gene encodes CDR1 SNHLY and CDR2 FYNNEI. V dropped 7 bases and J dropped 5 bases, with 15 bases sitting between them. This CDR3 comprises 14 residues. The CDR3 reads CASTTTQADQPQHF. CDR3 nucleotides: TGTGCCAGCACCACGACACAGGCAGATCAGCCCCAGCATTTT.

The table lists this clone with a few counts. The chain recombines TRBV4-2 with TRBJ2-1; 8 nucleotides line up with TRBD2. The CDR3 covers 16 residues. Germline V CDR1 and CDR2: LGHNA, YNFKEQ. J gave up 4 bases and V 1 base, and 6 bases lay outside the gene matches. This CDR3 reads CASSQGEVAGYNEQFF. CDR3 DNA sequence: TGTGCCAGCAGCCAAGGCGAGGTAGCGGGATACAATGAGCAGTTCTTC.

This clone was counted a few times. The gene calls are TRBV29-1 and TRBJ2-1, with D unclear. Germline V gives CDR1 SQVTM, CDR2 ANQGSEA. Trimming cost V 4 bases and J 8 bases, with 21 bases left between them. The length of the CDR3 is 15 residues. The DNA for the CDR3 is TGCAGCGTTGGGAAAGGCTCGGCCTTTCGGGATGAGCAGTTCTTC. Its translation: CSVGKGSAFRDEQFF.

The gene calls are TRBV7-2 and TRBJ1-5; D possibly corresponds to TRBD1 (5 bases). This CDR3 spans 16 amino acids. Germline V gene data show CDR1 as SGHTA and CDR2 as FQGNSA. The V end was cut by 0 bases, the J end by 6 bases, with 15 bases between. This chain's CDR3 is CASSLALGRVVQPQHF. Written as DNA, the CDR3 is TGTGCCAGCAGCTTAGCGCTAGGCAGGGTCGTTCAGCCCCAGCATTTT.

CDR3 amino acids: CASISRGLNTGELFF. The CDR3, as DNA: TGTGCCAGTATTAGTAGGGGCCTGAACACCGGGGAGCTGTTTTTT. The chain links TRBV19 to TRBJ2-2; the D gene is possibly TRBD1 (5 bases). V lost 7 bases and J 1 base, leaving 13 bases between the germline ends. The CDR3 covers 15 residues. Germline V gene data show CDR1 as LNHDA and CDR2 as SQIVND (reference sequence).

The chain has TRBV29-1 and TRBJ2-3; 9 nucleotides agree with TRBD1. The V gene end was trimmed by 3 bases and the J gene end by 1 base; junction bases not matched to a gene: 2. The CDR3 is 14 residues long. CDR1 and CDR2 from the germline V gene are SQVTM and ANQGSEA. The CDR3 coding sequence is TGCAGCGTTGATCGGACAGGGGGCACAGATACGCAGTATTTT. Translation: CSVDRTGGTDTQYF.

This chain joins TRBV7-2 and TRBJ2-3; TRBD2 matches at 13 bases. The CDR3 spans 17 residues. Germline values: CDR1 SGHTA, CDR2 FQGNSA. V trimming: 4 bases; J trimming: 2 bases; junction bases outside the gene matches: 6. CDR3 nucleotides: TGTGCCAGCAGCTCACTACTAGCGGGAGGGGCCACAGATACGCAGTATTTT. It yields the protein CASSSLLAGGATDTQYF. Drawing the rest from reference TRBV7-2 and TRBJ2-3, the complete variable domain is GAGVSQSPSNKVTEKGKDVELRCDPISGHTALYWYRQSLGQGLEFLIYFQGNSAPDKSGLPSDRFSAERTGGSVSTLTIQRTQQEDSAVYLCASSSLLAGGATDTQYFGPGTRLTVL.

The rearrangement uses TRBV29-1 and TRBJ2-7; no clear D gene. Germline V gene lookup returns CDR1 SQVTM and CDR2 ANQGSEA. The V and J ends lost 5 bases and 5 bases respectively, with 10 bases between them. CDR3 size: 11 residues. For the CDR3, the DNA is TGCAGCGTTTGTGATGAGGACGAGCAGTACTTC. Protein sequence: CSVCDEDEQYF.

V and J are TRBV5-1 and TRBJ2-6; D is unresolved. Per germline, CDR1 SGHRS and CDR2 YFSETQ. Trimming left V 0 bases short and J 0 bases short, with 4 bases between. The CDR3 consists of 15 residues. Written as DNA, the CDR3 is TGCGCCAGCAGCTTGGGGCTCTCTGGGGCCAACGTCCTGACTTTC. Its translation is CASSLGLSGANVLTF. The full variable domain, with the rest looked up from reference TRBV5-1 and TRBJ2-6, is KAGVTQTPRYLIKTRGQQVTLSCSPISGHRSVSWYQQTPGQGLQFLFEYFSETQRNKGNFPGRFSGRQFSNSRSEMNVSTLELGDSALYLCASSLGLSGANVLTFGAGSRLTVL.

CDR3 amino acids: CASSVGTSYEQYF. CDR3 DNA: TGTGCCAGCAGCGTAGGCACTTCCTACGAGCAGTACTTC. V and J are TRBV9 and TRBJ2-7; D gene ambiguous. There are 13 residues in the CDR3. V lost 0 bases to trimming and J lost 1 base, with 5 bases between them. The germline CDR1 and CDR2 sequences are SGDLS and YYNGEE.

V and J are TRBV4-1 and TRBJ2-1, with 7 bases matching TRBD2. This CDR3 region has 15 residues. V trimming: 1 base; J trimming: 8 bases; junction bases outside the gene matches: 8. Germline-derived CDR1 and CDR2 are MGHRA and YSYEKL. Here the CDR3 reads CASSQVVGGLYEQFF. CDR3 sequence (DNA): TGCGCCAGCAGCCAAGTTGTGGGAGGGCTATATGAGCAGTTCTTC.

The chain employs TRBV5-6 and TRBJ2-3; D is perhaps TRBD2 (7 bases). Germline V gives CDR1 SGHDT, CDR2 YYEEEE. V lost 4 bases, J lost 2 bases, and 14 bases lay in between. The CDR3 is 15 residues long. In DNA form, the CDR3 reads TGTGCCAGCAGCCCAAGGGGGGGGATCACAGATACGCAGTATTTT. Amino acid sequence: CASSPRGGITDTQYF.

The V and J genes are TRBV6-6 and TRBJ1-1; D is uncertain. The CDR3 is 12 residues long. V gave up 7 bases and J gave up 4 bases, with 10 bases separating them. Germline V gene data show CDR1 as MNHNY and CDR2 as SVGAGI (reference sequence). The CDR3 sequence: CASIVRGTEAFF. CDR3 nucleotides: TGTGCCAGCATTGTTAGAGGCACTGAAGCTTTCTTT.

Written as DNA, the CDR3 is TGTGCCAGCACTGGACAGGAGATACAGCCCCAGCATTTT. Translated: CASTGQEIQPQHF. The chain links TRBV2 to TRBJ1-5, with 7 bases fitting TRBD1. Germline V gene data show CDR1 as SNHLY and CDR2 as FYNNEI. CDR3 length: 13 residues. J lost 7 bases, V lost 7 bases, and 7 bases had no gene match.

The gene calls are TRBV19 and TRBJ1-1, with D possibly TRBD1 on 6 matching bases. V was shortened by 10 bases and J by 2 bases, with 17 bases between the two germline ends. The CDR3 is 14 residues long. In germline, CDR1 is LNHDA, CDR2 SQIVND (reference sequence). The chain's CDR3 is CATATGLPNTEAFF. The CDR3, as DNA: TGTGCCACCGCAACAGGGCTACCAAACACTGAAGCTTTCTTT.

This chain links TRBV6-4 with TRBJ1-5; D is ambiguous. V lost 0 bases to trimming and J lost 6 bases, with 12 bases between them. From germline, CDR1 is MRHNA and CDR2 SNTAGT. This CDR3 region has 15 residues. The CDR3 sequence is CASSDSAGGSQPQHF. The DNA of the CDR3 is TGTGCCAGCAGTGACTCGGCAGGAGGAAGTCAGCCCCAGCATTTT.

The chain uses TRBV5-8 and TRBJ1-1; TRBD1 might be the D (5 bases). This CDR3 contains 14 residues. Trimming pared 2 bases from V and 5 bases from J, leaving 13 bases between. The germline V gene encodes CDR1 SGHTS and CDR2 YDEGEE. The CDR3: CASSFGGMVTEAFF. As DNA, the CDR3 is TGTGCCAGCAGCTTCGGGGGTATGGTAACTGAAGCTTTCTTT. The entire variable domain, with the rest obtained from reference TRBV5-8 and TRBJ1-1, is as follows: EAGVTQSPTHLIKTRGQQATLRCSPISGHTSVYWYQQALGLGLQFLLWYDEGEERNRGNFPPRFSGRQFPNYSSELNVNALELEDSALYLCASSFGGMVTEAFFGQGTRLTVV.

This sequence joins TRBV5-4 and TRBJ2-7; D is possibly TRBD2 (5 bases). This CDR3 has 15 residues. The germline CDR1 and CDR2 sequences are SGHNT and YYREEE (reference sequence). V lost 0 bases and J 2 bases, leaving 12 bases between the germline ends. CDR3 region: CASSLERVSTYEQYF. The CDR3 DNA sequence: TGTGCCAGCAGCTTGGAGAGGGTTAGCACCTACGAGCAGTACTTC.

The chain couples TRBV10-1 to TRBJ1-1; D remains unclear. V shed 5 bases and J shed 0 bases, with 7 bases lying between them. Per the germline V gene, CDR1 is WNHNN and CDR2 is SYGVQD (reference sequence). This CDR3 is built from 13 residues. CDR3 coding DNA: TGCGCCAGCAGTAAGACAATGAACACTGAAGCTTTCTTT. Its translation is CASSKTMNTEAFF.

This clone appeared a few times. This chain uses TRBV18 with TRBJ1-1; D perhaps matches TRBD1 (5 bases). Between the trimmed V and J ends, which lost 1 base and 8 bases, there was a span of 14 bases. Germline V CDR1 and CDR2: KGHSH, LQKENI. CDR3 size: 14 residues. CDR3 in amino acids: CASSPQTVWAEAFF. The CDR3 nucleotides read TGTGCCAGCTCACCACAGACAGTATGGGCAGAAGCTTTCTTT.

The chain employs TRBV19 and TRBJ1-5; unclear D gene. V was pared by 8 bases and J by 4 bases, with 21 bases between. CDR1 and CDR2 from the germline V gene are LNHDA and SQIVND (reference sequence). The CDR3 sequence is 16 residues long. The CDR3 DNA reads TGTGCCAGTGAGGGTCGGCAGTCGGGGTTTAATCAGCCCCAGCATTTT. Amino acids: CASEGRQSGFNQPQHF.

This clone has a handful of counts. CDR3 sequence (DNA): TGCAGCGTTGTTTCGCAGGGCGGCATGAACACTGAAGCTTTCTTT. Protein sequence: CSVVSQGGMNTEAFF. This chain uses TRBV29-1 with TRBJ1-1; maybe TRBD1 (5 bases). In germline, CDR1 is SQVTM, CDR2 ANQGSEA. V was trimmed by 4 bases and J by 0 bases, leaving 15 bases between them. The CDR3 is made up of 15 amino acids.

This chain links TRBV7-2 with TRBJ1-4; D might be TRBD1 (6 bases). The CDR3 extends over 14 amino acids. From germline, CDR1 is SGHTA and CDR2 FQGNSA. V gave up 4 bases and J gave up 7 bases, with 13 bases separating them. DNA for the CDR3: TGTGCCAGCAGCTGGGAGGGGGGGCGTGAAAAACTGTTTTTT. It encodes CASSWEGGREKLFF.

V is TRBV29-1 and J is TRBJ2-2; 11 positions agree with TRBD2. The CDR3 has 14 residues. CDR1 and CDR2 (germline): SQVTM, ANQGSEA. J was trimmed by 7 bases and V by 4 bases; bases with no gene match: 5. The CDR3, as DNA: TGCAGCGTTGTAGCGGGGGGGTTGGGCGGGGAGCTGTTTTTT. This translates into CSVVAGGLGGELFF.

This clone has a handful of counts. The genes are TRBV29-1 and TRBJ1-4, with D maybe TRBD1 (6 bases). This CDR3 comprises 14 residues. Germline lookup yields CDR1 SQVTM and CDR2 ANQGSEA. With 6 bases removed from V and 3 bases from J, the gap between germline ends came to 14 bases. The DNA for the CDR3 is TGCAGCGTGGCCACAGGGAGTGCTAATGAAAAACTGTTTTTT. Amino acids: CSVATGSANEKLFF.

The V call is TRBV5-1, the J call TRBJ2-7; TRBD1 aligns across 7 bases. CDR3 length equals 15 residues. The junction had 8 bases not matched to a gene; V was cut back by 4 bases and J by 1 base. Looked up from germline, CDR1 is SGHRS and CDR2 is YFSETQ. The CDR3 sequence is CASSRNRGGSYEQYF. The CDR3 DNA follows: TGCGCCAGCAGCAGGAACAGGGGCGGTTCCTACGAGCAGTACTTC.

The CDR3 sequence is CATSRDLAGGLYEQYF. The CDR3 nucleotides are TGTGCCACCAGCAGAGATCTAGCGGGAGGACTCTACGAGCAGTACTTC. V usage is TRBV15 and J usage is TRBJ2-7, with TRBD2 identical over 11 bases. The CDR3 has 16 amino acids. J lost 3 bases, V lost 0 bases, and 4 bases had no gene match. Looked up from germline, CDR1 is LNHNV and CDR2 is YYDKDF (reference sequence).

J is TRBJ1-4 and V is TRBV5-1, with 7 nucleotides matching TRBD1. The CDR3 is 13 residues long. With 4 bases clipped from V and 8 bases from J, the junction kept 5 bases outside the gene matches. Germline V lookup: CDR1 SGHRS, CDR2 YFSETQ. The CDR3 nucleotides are TGCGCCAGCAGCGGGGGACAGCACGAAAAACTGTTTTTT. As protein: CASSGGQHEKLFF. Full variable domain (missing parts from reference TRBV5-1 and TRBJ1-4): KAGVTQTPRYLIKTRGQQVTLSCSPISGHRSVSWYQQTPGQGLQFLFEYFSETQRNKGNFPGRFSGRQFSNSRSEMNVSTLELGDSALYLCASSGGQHEKLFFGSGTQLSVL.

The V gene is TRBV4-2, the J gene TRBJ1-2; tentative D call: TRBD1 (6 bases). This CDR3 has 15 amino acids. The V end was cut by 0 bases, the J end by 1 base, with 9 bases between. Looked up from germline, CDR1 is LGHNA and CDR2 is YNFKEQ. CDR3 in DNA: TGTGCCAGCAGCCAAGAAGGGGGAATTAACTATGGCTACACCTTC. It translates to CASSQEGGINYGYTF.